One sample yielded the 20 T cell receptor beta chains listed below, sequenced in a study of T cell clusters in autoimmune cytopenias. Each sample's input was roughly 270 ng genomic DNA, 35,000 to 40,000 genome equivalents. One tube held mixed TRB-A and TRB-B primer pools for touch-down PCR. TCRdb reprocessed the multiplex PCR reads; each CDR3 protein has one entry and no DNA is given. This specimen shows approximately 6,600 distinct CDR3 sequences; the ten leading clones hold around 4.9%. The sample consisted of peripheral blood. These receptors all stem from a human donor with an autoimmune cytopenia or autoimmune hepatitis (not recorded which).

The chain combines TRBV5-1 with TRBJ2-3; absent DNA, TCRdb's TRBD2 call cannot be checked. Germline V CDR1 and CDR2: SGHRS, YFSETQ. The CDR3 is 16 residues long. The CDR3 loop reads CASSLVAGFATDTQYF.

The chain employs TRBV7-6 and TRBJ2-2; lacking DNA, the TRBD1 call made by TCRdb goes unchecked. The CDR3 is 15 amino acids. Germline lookup yields CDR1 SGHVS and CDR2 FNYEAQ. CDR3 loop: CASSLAGTGPGELFF.

This clonotype is classed as medium-sized (0.01 to 0.1%) by frequency. This sequence joins TRBV30 and TRBJ1-1; the D call from TCRdb, TRBD1, cannot be confirmed without DNA. The CDR3 runs to 11 residues. Germline assignment: CDR1 GTSNPN and CDR2 SVGIG (reference sequence). This chain's CDR3 is CAWRRGTEAFF.

This sequence joins TRBV18 and TRBJ1-5. Germline CDR1 is KGHSH and CDR2 is LQKENI. The CDR3 length is 14 residues. CDR3 sequence: CASSSGLRNQPQHF.

Judged by frequency, this clonotype is medium-sized (0.01 to 0.1%). This chain joins TRBV6-5 and TRBJ1-1; TCRdb names TRBD1, which stays unverified in the absence of DNA. The CDR3 extends over 14 amino acids. Germline V gene data show CDR1 as MNHEY and CDR2 as SVGAGI. CDR3: CASRHGTGGPEAFF.

This clonotype is deemed medium-sized (0.01 to 0.1%) by its frequency. The rearrangement links TRBV6-1 to TRBJ1-5; absent DNA, TCRdb's TRBD1 call cannot be checked. Germline V gene data show CDR1 as MNHNS and CDR2 as SASEGT. The CDR3 is 14 residues long. CDR3 protein: CASSYRAGNQPQHF.

This clonotype shows up as medium-sized by frequency. V and J are TRBV7-6 and TRBJ2-5; as DNA is missing, the TRBD1 call by TCRdb cannot be tested. CDR3 length: 15 residues. CDR1 SGHVS and CDR2 FNYEAQ come from the germline V gene. CDR3 amino acids: CASSLDQGLGETQYF. The full variable domain, its missing parts supplied by reference TRBV7-6 and TRBJ2-5, is GAGVSQSPRYKVTKRGQDVALRCDPISGHVSLYWYRQALGQGPEFLTYFNYEAQQDKSGLPNDRFSAERPEGSISTLTIQRTEQRDSAMYRCASSLDQGLGETQYFGPGTRLLVL.

This clonotype is labeled medium-sized based on frequency. This rearrangement joins TRBV10-3 to TRBJ1-6. There are 13 residues in the CDR3. Germline CDR1 ENHRY, CDR2 SYGVKD. The chain's CDR3 is CAISEIGNSPLHF.

This clonotype shows up as medium-sized by frequency. The chain recombines TRBV27 with TRBJ2-1. The CDR3 totals 17 residues. The V gene's germline CDR1 is MNHEY and CDR2 SMNVEV (reference sequence). Here the CDR3 reads CASSLFADSSSYNEQFF.

The rearrangement joins TRBV7-2 to TRBJ2-1; with no DNA, the TCRdb D assignment of TRBD1 cannot be verified. CDR1 is SGHTA, CDR2 FQGNSA, per germline. There are 15 residues in the CDR3. The CDR3 sequence is CASSVTGSSYNEQFF.

In terms of frequency, this clonotype is medium-sized. The chain has TRBV13 and TRBJ2-3. Per germline, CDR1 PRHDT and CDR2 FYEKMQ (reference sequence). The CDR3 runs to 13 residues. The CDR3 here is CASSPELADTQYF.

The V call is TRBV28, the J call TRBJ1-2. The CDR3 extends over 12 amino acids. In germline, CDR1 is MDHEN, CDR2 SYDVKM. CDR3 sequence reads: CASSLQNYGYTF.

Judged by frequency, this clonotype is medium-sized. The V gene is TRBV15, the J gene TRBJ1-2; TCRdb indicates TRBD1, and absent DNA this call remains unverified. Germline V lookup: CDR1 LNHNV, CDR2 YYDKDF (reference sequence). The CDR3 sequence is 15 residues long. The CDR3 reads CATSRGTGGIYGYTF.

This clonotype ranks as medium-sized in terms of frequency. The gene calls are TRBV27 and TRBJ2-7; the TRBD1 assignment by TCRdb is unverifiable without DNA. This CDR3 has 13 amino acids. Germline CDR1 reads MNHEY; CDR2 reads SMNVEV (reference sequence). The CDR3 spells CASSLYSGVEQYF.

The rearrangement uses TRBV7-9 and TRBJ1-6. Germline CDR1 SEHNR, CDR2 FQNEAQ (reference sequence). The CDR3 runs to 13 residues. CDR3 in amino acids: CASSLDSDSPLHF.

This chain connects TRBV7-9 to TRBJ2-1. Germline V lookup: CDR1 SEHNR, CDR2 FQNEAQ (reference sequence). The CDR3 spans 15 residues. The CDR3 here is CASSFPRDRINEQFF.

V and J are TRBV20-1 and TRBJ2-2; TCRdb's D call, TRBD1, is unchecked because there is no DNA. The length of the CDR3 is 14 residues. Germline V gene sequence: CDR1 DFQATT, CDR2 SNEGSKA (reference sequence). The CDR3 here is CSATPQGPAGELFF.

This clonotype shows up as medium-sized (0.01 to 0.1%) by frequency. V usage is TRBV6-2 or TRBV6-3 and J usage is TRBJ2-7. The length of the CDR3 is 13 residues. CDR1 is MNHEY and CDR2 is SVGEGT in the germline V gene. The CDR3 is CASSYLTVYEQYF.

The CDR3 loop is CASSQDFGSANTGELFF. This chain uses TRBV4-1 with TRBJ2-2. Germline V gene data show CDR1 as MGHRA and CDR2 as YSYEKL. The CDR3 loop spans 17 amino acids.

This clonotype is deemed medium-sized by its frequency. The chain is built from TRBV12-3 or TRBV12-4 and TRBJ1-3. This CDR3 spans 13 amino acids. The CDR3 sequence: CASRTNSGNTIYF.